The source of this TCR beta chain is a study of blood T cell repertoires in COVID-19. The wider study: In each case, the material was cDNA or gDNA derived from T cells, B-cell-depleted T cells, or PBMCs.

This clone showed up just once. Profiled with immunoSEQ multiplex PCR; TCRdb holds only in-frame clones, not every one. The data show some 270,000 clones, approximately 90% seen once. There are 16 residues in the CDR3. Germline values: CDR1 SGHRS, CDR2 YFSETQ. V dropped 5 bases and J dropped 13; count of bases not matched to a gene: 17. This TCR was recovered from a man younger than 45 with acute or convalescent COVID-19. This rearrangement joins TRBV5-1 to TRBJ1-6; 8 bases agree with TRBD1. The sequencing input was peripheral blood. The CDR3 nucleotides read TGCGCCAGCAGACCCGGGACAGGACAGACGACGAGGCCCCTCCACTTT. Its protein product is CASRPGTGQTTRPLHF.